The 15 T cell receptor beta chains below come from one sample, sequenced in a study of blood T cells in healthy people across ages. With a J-beta primer mix and a sample-barcoded 5' primer, a second PCR ran 7 to 11 cycles. TCRdb re-derived calls from the 5' RACE reads in MiXCR, one entry per CDR3 protein. This repertoire shows 720,000 or so distinct CDR3 sequences, around two fifths found once; its top ten account for approximately 31%. The specimen was blood. All receptors come from a man of 80 years or more in good health.

This clonotype was found a few times. The V and J genes are TRBV28 and TRBJ2-7, with D possibly being TRBD1 (5 bases). Germline values: CDR1 MDHEN, CDR2 SYDVKM. V was pared by 5 bases and J by 2 bases, with 10 bases between. This CDR3 spans 13 amino acids. The CDR3 nucleotides are TGTGCCAGCAGTCAGACAGAGCCCTACGAGCAGTACTTC. This gives the protein CASSQTEPYEQYF.

This chain joins TRBV20-1 and TRBJ1-6; D may be TRBD1 (6 bases). Per the germline V gene, CDR1 is DFQATT and CDR2 is SNEGSKA (reference sequence). Between the trimmed V and J ends, which lost 5 bases and 8 bases, there was a span of 10 bases. The CDR3 has 12 residues. The CDR3 DNA sequence: TGCAGTGCTGAACAGGGCGATTCACCCCTCCACTTT. Translated, it gives CSAEQGDSPLHF.

This clonotype was seen just once. The chain is built from TRBV6-6 and TRBJ2-3; perhaps TRBD2 as D (6 bases). CDR1 MNHNY and CDR2 SVGAGI come from the germline V gene (reference sequence). V was pared by 7 bases and J by 2 bases, with 10 bases between. CDR3 size: 13 residues. In DNA form, the CDR3 reads TGTGCCAGCAACCGACTAGACACAGATACGCAGTATTTT. Protein sequence: CASNRLDTDTQYF.

This clonotype was found a few times. V and J are TRBV5-6 and TRBJ1-2; possible D gene TRBD1, 6 bases. Looked up from germline, CDR1 is SGHDT and CDR2 is YYEEEE. CDR3 length equals 14 residues. V shed 1 base and J shed 4 bases, with 11 bases lying between them. The CDR3 sequence: CASSLRQGSYGYTF. The CDR3 region has the DNA TGTGCCAGCAGCTTGAGGCAGGGGAGCTATGGCTACACCTTC. Looking up the rest from reference TRBV5-6 and TRBJ1-2 gives the full variable domain: DAGVTQSPTHLIKTRGQQVTLRCSPKSGHDTVSWYQQALGQGPQFIFQYYEEEERQRGNFPDRFSGHQFPNYSSELNVNALLLGDSALYLCASSLRQGSYGYTFGSGTRLTVV.

The chain couples TRBV12-3 or TRBV12-4 to TRBJ2-3, with 8 bases matching TRBD2. This CDR3 region has 16 residues. V was clipped by 4 bases and J by 2 bases; unmatched bases: 8. CDR3 nucleotides: TGTGCCAGCAGTTCGGAGTTGCGGGGGGCCACAGATACGCAGTATTTT. Its translation is CASSSELRGATDTQYF.

The J gene is TRBJ2-3, the V gene TRBV6-5; D may be TRBD1 (8 bases). CDR1 is MNHEY, CDR2 SVGAGI, per germline. This CDR3 comprises 16 residues. Trimming cost V 3 bases and J 0 bases, with 13 bases left between them. The CDR3 sequence is CASSYYRGGSTDTQYF. Written as DNA, the CDR3 is TGTGCCAGCAGTTATTACAGGGGGGGTAGCACAGATACGCAGTATTTT.

The chain uses TRBV7-9 and TRBJ1-1; tentative D call: TRBD1 (6 bases). Between the trimmed V and J ends, which lost 8 bases and 1 base, there was a span of 11 bases. The length of the CDR3 is 13 residues. Germline V CDR1 and CDR2: SEHNR, FQNEAQ (reference sequence). The CDR3 coding sequence is TGTGCCAGCCGTCGGGGGGCGAACACTGAAGCTTTCTTT. Protein sequence: CASRRGANTEAFF.

This clonotype was recorded a few times. The V and J genes are TRBV7-2 and TRBJ2-7; TRBD2 aligns across 13 bases. The CDR3 is 18 residues long. J was trimmed by 3 bases and V by 3 bases; bases with no gene match: 11. Germline lookup yields CDR1 SGHTA and CDR2 FQGNSA. CDR3 residues: CASSFPEGLAGDLYEQYF. Here the CDR3 DNA reads TGTGCCAGCAGCTTCCCGGAAGGACTAGCGGGGGATCTCTACGAGCAGTACTTC.

This clonotype was detected only a few times. The gene calls are TRBV20-1 and TRBJ1-2, with TRBD1 as a possible D gene (6 bases). Germline V gene data show CDR1 as DFQATT and CDR2 as SNEGSKA (reference sequence). V shed 4 bases and J shed 1 base, with 10 bases lying between them. CDR3 size: 13 residues. CDR3 sequence reads: CSATGQINYGYTF. CDR3 nucleotides: TGCAGTGCTACCGGACAGATTAACTATGGCTACACCTTC.

This chain connects TRBV11-2 to TRBJ2-3, with a weak D call TRBD2 (6 bases). The germline gives CDR1 SGHAT, CDR2 FQNNGV. V lost 2 bases, J lost 4 bases, and 13 bases lay in between. The CDR3 totals 15 residues. The CDR3 coding sequence is TGTGCCAGCAGCTTACCGGGGAGGCTCTCAGATACGCAGTATTTT. It yields the protein CASSLPGRLSDTQYF. The full variable domain, rest sourced from reference TRBV11-2 and TRBJ2-3, is EAGVAQSPRYKIIEKRQSVAFWCNPISGHATLYWYQQILGQGPKLLIQFQNNGVVDDSQLPKDRFSAERLKGVDSTLKIQPAKLEDSAVYLCASSLPGRLSDTQYFGPGTRLTVL.

This sequence joins TRBV7-2 and TRBJ2-4; either TRBD1 or TRBD2 may supply D (5 bases each). The germline V gene encodes CDR1 SGHTA and CDR2 FQGNSA. V gave up 3 bases and J gave up 13 bases, with 25 bases separating them. The CDR3 is 16 residues long. The DNA of the CDR3 is TGTGCCAGCAGCTTGGGTTCCGGGACCCAATACAATGAGCAGTACTTC. This translates into CASSLGSGTQYNEQYF.

This clonotype was seen more than once but under ten times. V usage is TRBV2 and J usage is TRBJ2-5, with D possibly called TRBD1 or TRBD2 (7 bases each). Germline CDR1 reads SNHLY; CDR2 reads FYNNEI. CDR3 size: 15 residues. V lost 1 base to trimming and J lost 3 bases, with 12 bases between them. Here the CDR3 DNA reads TGTGCCAGCAGTGAAGGGGGAGGGGGCAAAGAGACCCAGTACTTC. This encodes CASSEGGGGKETQYF.

This chain joins TRBV5-1 and TRBJ2-3, with 8 bases that match TRBD2. The CDR3 runs 17 residues. Germline V CDR1 and CDR2: SGHRS, YFSETQ. With 1 base clipped from V and 6 bases from J, the junction kept 13 bases outside the gene matches. The CDR3, as DNA: TGCGCCAGCAGCTTGCGTTATAGCGGGATTAGAGGGGATACGCAGTATTTT. Translating gives CASSLRYSGIRGDTQYF. The whole variable domain, filled in from reference TRBV5-1 and TRBJ2-3, reads KAGVTQTPRYLIKTRGQQVTLSCSPISGHRSVSWYQQTPGQGLQFLFEYFSETQRNKGNFPGRFSGRQFSNSRSEMNVSTLELGDSALYLCASSLRYSGIRGDTQYFGPGTRLTVL.

This clonotype was detected many times. The chain uses TRBV5-1 and TRBJ2-5, with TRBD1 as a possible D gene (5 bases). CDR1 and CDR2 (germline): SGHRS, YFSETQ. Trimming took off 5 bases at V and 1 base at J, with 12 bases between the two ends. The CDR3 is 14 residues long. Here the CDR3 DNA reads TGCGCCAGCAGTCTGACAGTATCCCAAGAGACCCAGTACTTC. Protein product: CASSLTVSQETQYF.

This clonotype came up a few times. This chain links TRBV3-1 with TRBJ2-5; 12 bases match TRBD2. Germline V CDR1 and CDR2: LGHDT, YNNKEL (reference sequence). V dropped 0 bases and J dropped 5; count of bases not matched to a gene: 7. The CDR3 consists of 17 residues. The CDR3 DNA reads TGTGCCAGCAGCCAAGATCTTGCTAGCGGGAGGGAGGAGACCCAGTACTTC. Translated: CASSQDLASGREETQYF.